The TCR beta chain under discussion was sequenced for a study of shared clonotypes between healthy human individuals. With 3 bases clipped from V and 1 base from J, the junction kept 10 bases outside the gene matches. The CDR3 is made up of 17 amino acids. Germline values: CDR1 LGHNA, CDR2 YSLEER. It was across several immunoSEQ plates that each subset's genomic DNA was evenly split. Only in-frame clones appear in the TCRdb table, and some are missing; sequencing was by immunoSEQ multiplex PCR. Of 800,000 to 1,200,000 clones listed, about 80% were seen once; the top ten hold approximately 0.5%. Sequences were obtained from memory CD4+ T cells from PBMCs. This sample's subset: CD45RA-negative fraction. This chain links TRBV4-3 with TRBJ2-3; 7 nucleotides agree with TRBD2. This receptor was identified in a man younger than 30 in good health. Some clones in this sample may be carry-over from other donors' samples. The chain's CDR3 is CASSQYGRASGTDTQYF. The CDR3 region has the DNA TGCGCCAGCAGCCAGTATGGGAGGGCTAGCGGCACAGATACGCAGTATTTT.